This T cell receptor beta chain was identified in a study of shared clonotypes between healthy human individuals. Only CD45RO-negative cells positively selected for CCR7 counted as naive CD8 cells, so terminally differentiated effector memory CD45RA+ cells were excluded. The CDR3 is made up of 13 amino acids. Trimming took 9 bases from V and 7 from J, leaving 16 bases between them. In germline, CDR1 is SNHLY, CDR2 FYNNEI. Sequencing was performed with immunoSEQ multiplex PCR; in TCRdb, only in-frame clones are kept and a portion is missing. Of under 850,000 clones in the sample, around 93% were seen once.

The source material was naive CD8+ T cells sorted from blood. The chain couples TRBV2 to TRBJ2-1; no firm D call. This clonotype originated in a man aged 25-40 years in good health. CDR3 nucleotides: TGTGCCAGGGCTCAGACGACGCGAAATGAGCAGTTCTTC. It is translated as CARAQTTRNEQFF.